This T cell receptor (beta chain) was obtained from a study of technical replicates of blood from several donors. Libraries were prepared by immunoSEQ multiplex PCR; TCRdb keeps only in-frame clonotypes and omits some of them. This repertoire shows about 59,000 clones, around 97% found once; its top ten account for over 0.15%. CDR1 and CDR2 (germline): LNHDA, SQIVND (reference sequence). The CDR3 sequence is 14 residues long. The V segment lost 1 base and the J segment 3 bases; nucleotides outside the gene matches: 0. Sequenced sample: T cells isolated from PBMCs. The sequence came from a human donor in good health. V is TRBV19 and J is TRBJ2-7, with 10 bases matching TRBD1. The CDR3 DNA sequence: TGTGCCAGTAGTATAGGGACAGGGGGCTACGAGCAGTACTTC. It yields the protein CASSIGTGGYEQYF.